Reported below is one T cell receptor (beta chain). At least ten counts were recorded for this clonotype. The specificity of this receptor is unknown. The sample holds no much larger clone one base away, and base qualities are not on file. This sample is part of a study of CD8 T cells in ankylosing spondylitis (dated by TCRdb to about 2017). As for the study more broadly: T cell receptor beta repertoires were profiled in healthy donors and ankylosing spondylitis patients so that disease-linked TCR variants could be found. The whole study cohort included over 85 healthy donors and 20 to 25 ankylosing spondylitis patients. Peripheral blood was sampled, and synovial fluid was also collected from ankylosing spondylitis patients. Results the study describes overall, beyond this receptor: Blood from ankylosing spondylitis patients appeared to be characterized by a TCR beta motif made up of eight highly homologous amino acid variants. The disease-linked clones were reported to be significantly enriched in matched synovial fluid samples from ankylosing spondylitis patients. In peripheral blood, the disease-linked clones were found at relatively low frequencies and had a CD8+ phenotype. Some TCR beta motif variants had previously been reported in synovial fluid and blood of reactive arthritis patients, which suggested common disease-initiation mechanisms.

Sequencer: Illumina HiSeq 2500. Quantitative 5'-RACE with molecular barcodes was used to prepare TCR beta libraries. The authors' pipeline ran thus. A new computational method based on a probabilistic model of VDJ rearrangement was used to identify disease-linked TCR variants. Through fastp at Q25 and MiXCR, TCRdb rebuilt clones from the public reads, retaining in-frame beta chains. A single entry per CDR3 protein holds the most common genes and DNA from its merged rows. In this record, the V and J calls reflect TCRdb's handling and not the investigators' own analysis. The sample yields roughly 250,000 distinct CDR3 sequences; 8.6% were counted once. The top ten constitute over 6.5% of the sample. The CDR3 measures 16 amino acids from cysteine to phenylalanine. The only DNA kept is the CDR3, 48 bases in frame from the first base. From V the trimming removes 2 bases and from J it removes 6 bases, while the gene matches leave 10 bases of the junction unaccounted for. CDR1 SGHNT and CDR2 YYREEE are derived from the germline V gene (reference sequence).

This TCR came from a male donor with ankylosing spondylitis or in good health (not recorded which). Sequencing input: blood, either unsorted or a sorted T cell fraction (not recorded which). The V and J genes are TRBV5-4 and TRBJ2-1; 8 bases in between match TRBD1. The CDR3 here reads CASSLLSGTGLNEQFF. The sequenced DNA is TGTGCCAGCAGCTTACTCTCCGGGACAGGCCTCAATGAGCAGTTCTTC.